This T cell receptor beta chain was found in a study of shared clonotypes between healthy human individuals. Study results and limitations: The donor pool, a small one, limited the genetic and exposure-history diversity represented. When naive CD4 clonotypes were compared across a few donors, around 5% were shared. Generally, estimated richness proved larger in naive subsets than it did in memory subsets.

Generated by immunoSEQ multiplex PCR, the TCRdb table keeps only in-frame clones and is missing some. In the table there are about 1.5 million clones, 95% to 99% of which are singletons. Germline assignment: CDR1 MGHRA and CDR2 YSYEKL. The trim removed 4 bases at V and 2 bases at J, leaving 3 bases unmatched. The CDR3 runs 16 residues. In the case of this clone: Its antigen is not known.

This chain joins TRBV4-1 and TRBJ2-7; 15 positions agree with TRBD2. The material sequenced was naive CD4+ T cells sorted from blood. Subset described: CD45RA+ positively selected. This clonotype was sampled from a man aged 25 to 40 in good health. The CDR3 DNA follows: TGCGCCAGCAGCCGCGGGACTAGCGGGGGGACCTACGAGCAGTACTTC. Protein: CASSRGTSGGTYEQYF.